This T cell receptor beta chain was profiled in a study of shared clonotypes between healthy human individuals. Some clones are missing from TCRdb's copy, which holds only in-frame ones; the method was immunoSEQ multiplex PCR. The table has roughly 590,000 clones, nearly 97% seen once. Per the germline V gene, CDR1 is MDHEN and CDR2 is SYDVKM. With V trimmed by 6 bases and J by 8 bases, 12 bases remained unmatched. The CDR3 has 16 amino acids. This clone appeared a single time. Its antigen is not identified. CD8 cells classed as naive were CD45RO-negative and positively selected for CCR7, excluding terminally differentiated effector memory CD45RA+ cells. Findings of the study overall: Depth of sequencing was expected to influence donor clonotype sharing.

The chain carries TRBV28 and TRBJ1-3; 11 bases fit TRBD1. This TCR was recovered from a woman aged 25 to 39 in good health. Input material: naive CD8+ T cells sorted from blood. In nucleotides, the CDR3 is TGTGCCAGCAGCCCAACCAGGACAGGGGGCGAGGACACCATATATTTT. Protein: CASSPTRTGGEDTIYF. The whole variable domain, remainder taken from reference TRBV28 and TRBJ1-3, is DVKVTQSSRYLVKRTGEKVFLECVQDMDHENMFWYRQDPGLGLRLIYFSYDVKMKEKGDIPEGYSVSREKKERFSLILESASTNQTSMYLCASSPTRTGGEDTIYFGEGSWLTVV.